This entry lists 21 T cell receptor beta chains sequenced from one sample in a study of regulatory T cells in long-lasting Graves disease. As to time point: persistent/refractory GD, antithyroid drugs over 5 years with positive TRAb. RNA isolated from PBMCs was used to make the TCR library. Combining iRepertoire HTBI primers with Arm-PCR of CDR3 regions, the authors built TCR beta libraries. TCRdb itself ran the multiplex PCR reads through MiXCR, one entry per CDR3 protein. This sample has a few hundred thousand distinct CDR3 sequences, with roughly a fifth found just once. The sequencing here drew on peripheral blood mononuclear cells (PBMCs), taken when the disease was refractory, from a patient treated with antithyroid drugs. The receptor source for this set is a female donor with Graves disease.

The table lists this clonotype with many counts. The chain carries TRBV24-1 and TRBJ2-7, with D perhaps given as TRBD1 or TRBD2 (6 bases each). The CDR3 runs 21 residues. Trimming stripped 2 bases from V and 7 bases from J, with 35 bases between. Germline V lookup: CDR1 KGHDR, CDR2 SFDVKD. CDR3 nucleotide sequence: TGTGCCACCAGTGATTCCGTCTCCTCTGGGGGGCCCGACAGGCCATGGGGGGAGCAGTACTTC. Amino acid sequence: CATSDSVSSGGPDRPWGEQYF.

V is TRBV6-5 and J is TRBJ1-5; TRBD1 might be the D (6 bases). Germline CDR1 reads MNHEY; CDR2 reads SVGAGI. CDR3 length: 17 residues. V was cut by 1 base and J by 4 bases, with 17 bases left in between. The CDR3 DNA reads TGTGCCAGCAGTTACTTGGGACAAGGAGGGAGGAATCAGCCCCAGCATTTT. Translated: CASSYLGQGGRNQPQHF.

This chain connects TRBV28 to TRBJ1-5; tentative D call: TRBD1 (6 bases). Trimming left V 11 bases short and J 4 bases short, with 24 bases between. Germline V CDR1 and CDR2: MDHEN, SYDVKM. CDR3 length: 16 amino acids. CDR3 sequence: CAWGKITGIANQPQHF. The CDR3 bases are TGTGCCTGGGGAAAAATTACAGGGATTGCAAATCAGCCCCAGCATTTT.

A single count supports this clonotype. J is TRBJ2-1 and V is TRBV27, with D unclear. The V gene's germline CDR1 is MNHEY and CDR2 SMNVEV (reference sequence). V was clipped by 4 bases and J by 3 bases, with 10 bases between them. CDR3 length: 14 residues. The CDR3 coding sequence is TGTGCCAGCAGTTCCCCCCTAAACTACAATGAGCAGTTCTTC. Amino acids: CASSSPLNYNEQFF.

This clonotype has at least ten counts. This rearrangement joins TRBV30 to TRBJ1-2; D call uncertain. The CDR3 has 12 amino acids. V lost 0 bases to trimming and J lost 4 bases, with 6 bases between them. CDR1 is GTSNPN, CDR2 SVGIG, per germline (reference sequence). DNA of the CDR3: TGTGCCTGGAGTGTACTGGGCTATGGCTACACCTTC. Its translation: CAWSVLGYGYTF.

Many counts were recorded for this clonotype. For the CDR3, the DNA is TGTGCCAGCAGGACAGCGGATGAAAAACTGTTTTTT. Translated, it gives CASRTADEKLFF. The chain couples TRBV28 to TRBJ1-4, with D possibly matching TRBD1 (5 bases). The CDR3 runs 12 residues. Germline V gene data show CDR1 as MDHEN and CDR2 as SYDVKM. Trimming took off 6 bases at V and 6 bases at J, with 8 bases between the two ends.

This clonotype was recorded at least ten times. A junction boundary mismatches the germline segment, possibly from a read error. The chain employs TRBV28 and TRBJ1-6; 11 bases are shared with TRBD1. The CDR3 has 18 amino acids. CDR1 is MDHEN and CDR2 is SYDVKM in the germline V gene. CDR3 DNA sequence: TGTGCCAGCAGTATATGGACAGGGGGCATGGGAGTCAATTCACCCCTCCACTTT. Translation: CASSIWTGGMGVNSPLHF.

This sequence joins TRBV29-1 and TRBJ2-2; weak D call: TRBD2 (6 bases). Trimming cost V 3 bases and J 6 bases, with 8 bases left between them. This CDR3 region has 12 residues. The germline CDR1 and CDR2 sequences are SQVTM and ANQGSEA. Here the CDR3 DNA reads TGCAGCGTTGAGGAGGGACCCGGGGAGCTGTTTTTT. Translating it yields CSVEEGPGELFF.

As for this clonotype: A far larger clone is a single base away, which makes a read error likely. The DNA for the CDR3 is TGTGCCAGCAGCCCGGCCCCCCTCCCGGAGTTGGAGATCCAGTACTTC. This sequence encodes CASSPAPLPELEIQYF. This sequence joins TRBV11-2 and TRBJ2-4; D uncertain. CDR3 length equals 16 residues. Trimming shortened V by 5 bases and J by 13 bases, and 27 bases separated the two germline ends. The germline gives CDR1 SGHAT, CDR2 FQNNGV.

This clonotype has a count of ten or more. The rearrangement joins TRBV6-1 to TRBJ1-6; tentative D call: TRBD1 (6 bases). The germline V and J ends were trimmed by 9 bases and 6 bases, with 18 bases remaining between them. The CDR3 is made up of 15 amino acids. Germline V gene lookup returns CDR1 MNHNS and CDR2 SASEGT. CDR3 loop: CASNDRRMPNSPLHF. As DNA, the CDR3 is TGTGCCAGTAACGACAGGAGGATGCCTAATTCACCCCTCCACTTT.

This chain links TRBV19 with TRBJ2-7; 10 nucleotides match TRBD2. With 5 bases clipped from V and 4 bases from J, the junction kept 14 bases outside the gene matches. CDR1 LNHDA and CDR2 SQIVND come from the germline V gene (reference sequence). The CDR3 totals 17 residues. The CDR3 DNA sequence: TGTGCCAGTAGTCCCACCGGTCTAGCGGGAGACGTGTACGAGCAGTACTTC. Translating it yields CASSPTGLAGDVYEQYF.

This chain links TRBV7-3 with TRBJ2-3, with 7 positions matching TRBD2. After removal of 5 bases from V and 4 bases from J, the junction contained 9 bases not matched to a gene. In germline, CDR1 is SGHTA, CDR2 FQGTGA. This CDR3 has 15 residues. DNA of the CDR3: TGTGCCAGCAGCCTCGGCGGCCGGGAGGCAGATACGCAGTATTTT. Protein: CASSLGGREADTQYF.

This clonotype was seen more than once but under ten times. The chain couples TRBV7-9 to TRBJ1-4; weak D call: TRBD1 (6 bases). From germline, CDR1 is SEHNR and CDR2 FQNEAQ (reference sequence). This CDR3 is 15 amino acids long. V gave up 4 bases and J gave up 7 bases, with 16 bases separating them. CDR3 region: CASSSPKGGSEKLFF. CDR3 nucleotide sequence: TGTGCCAGCAGCTCTCCGAAGGGGGGAAGTGAAAAACTGTTTTTT. Filled out from reference TRBV7-9 and TRBJ1-4, the complete variable domain reads DTGVSQNPRHKITKRGQNVTFRCDPISEHNRLYWYRQTLGQGPEFLTYFQNEAQLEKSRLLSDRFSAERPKGSFSTLEIQRTEQGDSAMYLCASSSPKGGSEKLFFGSGTQLSVL.

This chain links TRBV28 with TRBJ1-1, with D possibly matching TRBD1 (6 bases). With 7 bases removed from V and 1 base from J, the gap between germline ends came to 10 bases. The CDR3 contains 13 residues. Germline CDR1 reads MDHEN; CDR2 reads SYDVKM. The CDR3 coding sequence is TGTGCCAGCACGGGGACAAGGAACACTGAAGCTTTCTTT. It yields the protein CASTGTRNTEAFF.

The chain has TRBV5-1 and TRBJ2-7; TRBD1 matches 9 bases. The V and J ends lost 4 bases and 0 bases, in that order; junction bases with no gene match: 8. The CDR3 spans 16 residues. Germline CDR1 reads SGHRS; CDR2 reads YFSETQ. The CDR3 DNA reads TGCGCCAGCAGCGGTATAGACAGGGGGAGCTCCTACGAGCAGTACTTC. This codes for CASSGIDRGSSYEQYF.

In its sample, this clonotype was seen once. The rearrangement joins TRBV30 to TRBJ1-3; D unclear. Trimming removed 8 bases at V and 0 bases at J, with 5 bases between. The CDR3 extends over 11 amino acids. Per germline, CDR1 GTSNPN and CDR2 SVGIG (reference sequence). The CDR3 nucleotides are TGTGCCGGGGACTCTGGAAACACCATATATTTT. Translating gives CAGDSGNTIYF.

Ten or more counts support this clonotype. The V call is TRBV15, the J call TRBJ1-5; D is undetermined. From germline, CDR1 is LNHNV and CDR2 YYDKDF (reference sequence). The CDR3 length is 15 residues. V lost 1 base, J lost 2 bases, and 9 bases lay in between. DNA of the CDR3: TGTGCCACCAGCAGAGTTGCCTTGGGCAATCAGCCCCAGCATTTT. As protein: CATSRVALGNQPQHF.

This clonotype was picked up a small number of times. The gene calls are TRBV4-2 and TRBJ2-5; tentatively, D is TRBD2 (6 bases). The V end lost 1 base, the J end lost 0 bases, and 12 bases lay between the germline ends. Germline lookup yields CDR1 LGHNA and CDR2 YNFKEQ. There are 16 residues in the CDR3. CDR3 sequence reads: CASSQGASAHQETQYF. The CDR3 DNA reads TGTGCCAGCAGCCAAGGGGCTAGCGCACACCAAGAGACCCAGTACTTC.

The chain employs TRBV5-8 and TRBJ2-4, with D maybe TRBD1 (5 bases). Germline V gives CDR1 SGHTS, CDR2 YDEGEE. The CDR3 length is 16 residues. The V end was cut by 4 bases, the J end by 0 bases, with 14 bases between. The CDR3 reads CASSPKGWGAKNIQYF. Written as DNA, the CDR3 is TGTGCCAGCAGCCCTAAGGGGTGGGGAGCCAAAAACATTCAGTACTTC. The entire variable domain, with the rest obtained from reference TRBV5-8 and TRBJ2-4, is as follows: EAGVTQSPTHLIKTRGQQATLRCSPISGHTSVYWYQQALGLGLQFLLWYDEGEERNRGNFPPRFSGRQFPNYSSELNVNALELEDSALYLCASSPKGWGAKNIQYFGAGTRLSVL.

V gene TRBV7-9 combines with J gene TRBJ1-3; D uncertain. The V end lost 6 bases, the J end lost 0 bases, and 6 bases lay between the germline ends. CDR3 size: 13 residues. CDR1 and CDR2 (germline): SEHNR, FQNEAQ (reference sequence). The CDR3 bases are TGTGCCAGCAGATCCGACTCTGGAAACACCATATATTTT. Translation gives CASRSDSGNTIYF.

The chain links TRBV7-3 to TRBJ2-1; D not resolved. The CDR3 contains 15 residues. Germline CDR1 and CDR2: SGHTA and FQGTGA. Trimming removed 5 bases at V and 5 bases at J, with 16 bases between. In DNA form, the CDR3 reads TGTGCCAGCAGCCGTACCGACGGGCTTCACAATGAGCAGTTCTTC. Its translation: CASSRTDGLHNEQFF.